This T cell receptor (beta chain) comes out of a study of blood T cell repertoires in COVID-19 (TCRdb year 2020). In terms of the full investigation: The collaborator samples originated in the United States, Italy and Spain and spanned the acute and convalescent phases of COVID-19. A freely available public database, intended as a resource for researchers studying the immune response to SARS-CoV-2, is where the repertoires were released. The samples were drawn from two sources: the first 160 participants of the ongoing ImmuneRACE study, and 1,254 subjects contributed by 6 global collaborators. The sample metadata nearly always contained a de-identified subject ID, COVID-19 status, age in years and sex. The material from the prospective study consisted of cDNA or gDNA derived from T cells, B-cell-depleted T cells, or PBMCs. Subjects who had been exposed to COVID-19, were actively infected with it, or had recovered from it provided the deeply sampled blood TCRbeta repertoires that made up the dataset. Where available, HLA class I and class II types were obtained from metadata supplied by the sample provider rather than from assay-based typing. The full study reports these points: The quantity of clinical and demographic metadata differed by source and by participant and was supplied without curation.

Remarks on this clone: Its specific antigen is unknown. There are no base qualities to consult, and no much larger clone falls within one base.

The collaborating institutions used their own protocols to collect whole blood in K2EDTA tubes. For TCRbeta analysis, collaborators shipped samples in one of three forms: frozen whole blood, isolated PBMCs, or DNA extracted from either of those sample types. The CDR3 runs 17 residues from the cysteine to the phenylalanine. Left in the record is the CDR3 DNA by itself, 51 bases read in frame from the first base. From the germline V gene, CDR1 is MDHEN and CDR2 is SYDVKM. V has 4 bases trimmed and J has 0 bases trimmed; junction bases matching no gene number 8. The immunoSEQ Assay, a bias-controlled multiplex PCR, was used to amplify TCRbeta CDR3 regions from genomic DNA. On the authors' methods: The number of nucleated cells in each sample was estimated from the amplification of reference gene primers within the assay. To quantify the absolute abundance of each unique TCRbeta CDR3 rearrangement, sequence reads were collapsed and filtered. For each sample, productive Simpson clonality was calculated by taking the square root of Simpson's diversity index across productive rearrangements. TCRdb limited this immuneACCESS table to in-frame rearrangements with V and J called. A share of clones is missing; checked studies link under half to unresolved V genes, and the rest is unexplained. From that table come the V and J calls and clone size; the DNA was used to work out D and trimming. In this sample the table shows around 150,000 clones, roughly nine tenths of which occur a single time. The top ten clonotypes cover approximately 2.8% of the sample.

Recombination connected TRBV28 to TRBJ2-2, and TRBD2 aligns with 7 junction nucleotides. Input material: peripheral blood. The TCR sequence derives from a woman aged 55-70 years with active COVID-19. The CDR3 region reads CASSSPGGSANTGELFF. The sequenced DNA is TGTGCCAGCAGTTCCCCGGGCGGGAGCGCGAACACCGGGGAGCTGTTTTTT.